One and the same sample provided the 15 T cell receptor delta chains below, sequenced in a study of γδ T cells in repeated Plasmodium falciparum infection. Flow sorting of PBMC yielded separate Vgamma9/Vdelta2+ and Vdelta2-negative gammadelta T cell populations for bulk repertoire analysis. TCRdb applied CATT to the multiplex PCR reads for clone calling. Of 45,000 to 50,000 delta-chain clones detected, 1.6% appear once; the ten largest clones hold approximately 8.6%. Sequencing was performed on gamma-delta T cells from blood. The receptors were gathered from a pool of human donors (malaria-infected and uninfected, not separated).

Concerning this clone itself: The protein given by TCRdb reflects a much larger clone and differs at residue 3 from this DNA's translation, likely from a read error; the protein shown is the DNA's translation. CDR3 amino acids: CARGELGGIHTDKLIF. CDR3 sequence (DNA): TGTGCTCGTGGGGAACTAGGGGGGATACACACCGATAAACTCATCTTT. V usage is TRDV1 and J usage is TRDJ1, with 9 bases fitting TRDD3. The CDR3 has 16 amino acids. Germline values: CDR1 TSWWSYY, CDR2 QGS.

Regarding this clone: The amino acid sequence in TCRdb belongs to a much larger clone and departs from this DNA's translation at residue 16, likely a sequencing read error; the sequence shown is translated from the DNA. The chain recombines TRDV1 with TRDJ1, with D possibly being TRDD2 (5 bases). The J gene, not given by TCRdb, was assigned here from a germline match of the nucleotide sequence. Germline V gives CDR1 TSWWSYY, CDR2 QGS. This CDR3 contains 19 residues. Written as DNA, the CDR3 is TGTGCTCTTGGGGAATCGGGGCCCCCGGTCGTCCTTCAAACCGATGAACTCATCTTT. It is translated as CALGESGPPVVLQTDELIF.

For this clone: The TCRdb record carries a much larger clone's protein, which differs from this DNA's translation at residue 6; a read error is the likely cause, and the protein listed here is the DNA translation. The chain joins TRDV1 to TRDJ1; unclear D gene. The CDR3 is 16 residues long. Looked up from germline, CDR1 is TSWWSYY and CDR2 is QGS. Between the trimmed V and J ends, which lost 6 bases and 0 bases, there was a span of 17 bases. The CDR3 here is CALGKLFVSYTDKLIF. CDR3 in DNA: TGTGCTCTTGGAAAGCTCTTCGTCTCGTACACCGATAAACTCATCTTT.

For this clone: The protein TCRdb gives is from a much larger clone and does not agree with this DNA's translation at residue 16, likely a read error; the protein shown here comes from the DNA. This rearrangement joins TRDV1 to TRDJ1, with D possibly TRDD3 on 8 matching bases. As TCRdb names no J gene, one was assigned here on the basis of a DNA match to germline. The CDR3 extends over 24 amino acids. With 3 bases removed from V and 2 bases from J, the gap between germline ends came to 40 bases. The germline CDR1 and CDR2 sequences are TSWWSYY and QGS. Here the CDR3 reads CALGDRKAFLSSYWGFRGTDKLIF. CDR3 DNA: TGTGCTCTTGGGGATCGCAAGGCCTTCCTTTCCTCGTACTGGGGGTTCCGAGGAACCGATAAACTCATCTTT.

This clone has at least ten counts. Different DNA sequences within this sample yield the same CDR3. CDR3 amino acids: CACDAAGGPALTAQLFF. CDR3 coding DNA: TGTGCCTGTGACGCGGCTGGGGGTCCCGCTTTGACAGCACAACTCTTCTTT. The J gene is TRDJ2, the V gene TRDV2, with 7 bases matching TRDD3. No J gene is reported in TCRdb; it was inferred here by comparing the DNA with germline. With 3 bases clipped from V and 0 bases from J, the junction kept 9 bases outside the gene matches. Germline CDR1 GEAIGNYY, CDR2 EKD. This CDR3 region has 17 residues.

This clone rates as medium-sized. The gene calls are TRDV2 and TRDJ1; 9 bases match TRDD3. CDR1 GEAIGNYY and CDR2 EKD come from the germline V gene. CDR3 length equals 17 residues. With 6 bases clipped from V and 0 bases from J, the junction kept 13 bases outside the gene matches. In DNA, the CDR3 is TGTGCCTGTTCACAACTGGGGGACCCTCTGTACACCGATAAACTCATCTTT. This translates into CACSQLGDPLYTDKLIF.

On this clone itself: The protein recorded in TCRdb matches a much larger clone and deviates from this DNA's translation at residue 11, suggesting a read error; the protein here is obtained by translating the DNA. The chain employs TRDV1 and TRDJ1, with D uncertain. TCRdb carries no J gene annotation; the J gene was assigned here by matching the DNA with germline. Deletions cut 3 bases from V and 3 bases from J, with 17 bases between. The CDR3 consists of 16 residues. Germline CDR1 and CDR2: TSWWSYY and QGS. CDR3 coding DNA: TGTGCTCTTGGGGACAAGGTACTGATCCCGCCCGATAAACTCATCTTT. This sequence encodes CALGDKVLIPPDKLIF.

At least ten counts were recorded for this clone. The chain links TRDV1 to TRDJ1, with TRDD3 as a possible D gene (5 bases). This CDR3 is built from 18 residues. V lost 5 bases and J 0 bases, leaving 22 bases between the germline ends. The germline CDR1 and CDR2 sequences are TSWWSYY and QGS. The CDR3 nucleotides read TGTGCTCTTGGGACCGACTGGTGGACTCCCCAGCACACCGATAAACTCATCTTT. Residues: CALGTDWWTPQHTDKLIF.

In its sample, this clone was seen a few times. TCRdb attributes to this sequence the protein of a much larger clone, which differs from the DNA translation at residue 14; a read error is likely, and the protein displayed is translated from the DNA. V is TRDV2 and J is TRDJ1, with 12 bases lining up with TRDD3. TCRdb records no J gene; here it was assigned by comparing the DNA to germline. CDR1 is GEAIGNYY, CDR2 EKD, per germline. The CDR3 contains 17 residues. CDR3 protein: CACDPVLGDTYTDRLIF. The CDR3 DNA sequence: TGTGCCTGTGACCCAGTACTGGGGGATACCTACACCGATAGACTCATCTTT.

This clone has only a few counts. The protein TCRdb lists belongs to a much larger clone and differs from this DNA's translation at residue 12, which points to a read error; the protein shown is made from the DNA. This chain uses TRDV1 with TRDJ2, with D possibly being TRDD1 or TRDD3 (5 bases each). TCRdb offers no J gene call, so here the DNA was matched to germline to obtain one. Germline V gene sequence: CDR1 TSWWSYY, CDR2 QGS. CDR3 size: 21 residues. Trimming shortened V by 2 bases and J by 4 bases, and 29 bases separated the two germline ends. CDR3 DNA sequence: TGTGCTCTTGGGGAAGAGTCGTACCATGAAATGAGCAAAGGGGAGACAGCACAACTCTTCTTT. Its protein product is CALGEESYHEMSKGETAQLFF.

In regard to this clone: A far larger clone lies a single base away; this is likely a read error. Other DNA sequences in the sample encode the same CDR3. The V call is TRDV1, the J call TRDJ1; 13 positions match TRDD3. TCRdb offers no J gene call, so here the DNA was matched to germline to obtain one. In germline, CDR1 is TSWWSYY, CDR2 QGS. This CDR3 contains 19 residues. J gave up 1 base and V 9 bases, and 17 bases lay outside the gene matches. In nucleotides, the CDR3 is TGTGCTCTCAATCACAAGGCAAACTGGGGGATACGACCCACCGATAAACTCATCTTT. This gives the protein CALNHKANWGIRPTDKLIF.

The table lists this clone with a few counts. The protein in TCRdb stems from a much larger clone and differs at residue 8 from this DNA's translation, likely a read error; here the protein is translated from the DNA. The chain recombines TRDV1 with TRDJ2; TRDD3 aligns across 9 bases. The CDR3 covers 23 residues. In germline, CDR1 is TSWWSYY, CDR2 QGS. This CDR3 is CALGETIPRSMRGILRGTAQLFF. CDR3 nucleotides: TGTGCTCTTGGGGAAACGATCCCACGGTCGATGAGGGGGATACTAAGGGGGACAGCACAACTCTTCTTC.

This clone was seen only a few times. A read error likely explains why the TCRdb protein, taken from a much larger clone, differs from this DNA's translation at residue 3; the protein shown is translated from the DNA. The chain combines TRDV1 with TRDJ1; D is possibly TRDD3 (6 bases). The CDR3 is 13 residues long. Germline CDR1 reads TSWWSYY; CDR2 reads QGS. The CDR3 DNA sequence: TGTGCTCCTGGGGAAGCCTACACCGATAAACTCATCTTT. Translated, it gives CAPGEAYTDKLIF.

This clone was seen only a few times. TCRdb's protein for this DNA is that of a much larger clone and differs from the translation at residue 4, likely a read error; the protein shown is the DNA translation. The genes are TRDV2 and TRDJ1; 12 bases map to TRDD3. Here the J gene came from matching the DNA to germline, since TCRdb omits it. The length of the CDR3 is 19 residues. Germline V gene lookup returns CDR1 GEAIGNYY and CDR2 EKD. CDR3 bases: TGTGCCTGCGTTACGTACTGGGGGATACCCTCCCCGTACACCGGTAAACTCATCTTT. It translates to CACVTYWGIPSPYTGKLIF.

The sample holds a few counts of this clone. It may be a read error: a sequence one base away is much more abundant. Additional DNA sequences in this sample encode the identical CDR3. V and J are TRDV1 and TRDJ1; 8 positions match TRDD3. The J gene was not available in TCRdb and was assigned here by matching the DNA to germline segments. Germline CDR1 and CDR2: TSWWSYY and QGS. The ends lost 3 bases at V and 9 bases at J; junction bases unmatched: 18. This CDR3 is 17 amino acids long. CDR3 residues: CALGDHSCYWGVRQLIF. The CDR3 bases are TGTGCTCTTGGGGATCATTCTTGTTACTGGGGGGTCAGGCAACTCATCTTT.